This TCR beta chain is drawn from a study of blood T cell repertoires in COVID-19. The CDR3 loop spans 14 amino acids. The V gene lost 4 bases and the J gene lost 0 bases, with 10 bases spanning the gap. Germline loops: CDR1 SGHDN, CDR2 FVKESK. The table came from immunoSEQ multiplex PCR; TCRdb's copy has only in-frame clones and leaves some out. The table shows 57,000 or so clones, with less than 85% occurring only once. Sequenced: peripheral blood. The rearrangement uses TRBV14 and TRBJ2-7, with D hard to call. The clonotype originates from a man aged 55 to 70 with acute or convalescent COVID-19. CDR3 coding DNA: TGTGCCAGCAGCCCCTCTATCGCCTCCTACGAGCAGTACTTC. Its translation: CASSPSIASYEQYF.